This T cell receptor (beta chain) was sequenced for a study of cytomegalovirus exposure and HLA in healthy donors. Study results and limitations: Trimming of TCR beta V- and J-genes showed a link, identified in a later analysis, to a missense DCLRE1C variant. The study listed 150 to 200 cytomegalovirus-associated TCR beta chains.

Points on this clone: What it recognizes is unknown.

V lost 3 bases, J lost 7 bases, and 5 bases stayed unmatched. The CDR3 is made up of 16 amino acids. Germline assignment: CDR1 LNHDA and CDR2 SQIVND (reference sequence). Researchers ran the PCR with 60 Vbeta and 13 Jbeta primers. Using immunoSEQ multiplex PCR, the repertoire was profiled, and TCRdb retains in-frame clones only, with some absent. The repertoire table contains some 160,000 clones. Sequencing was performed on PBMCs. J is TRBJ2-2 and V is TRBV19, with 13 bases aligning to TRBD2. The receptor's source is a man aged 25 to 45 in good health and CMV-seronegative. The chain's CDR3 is CASSIGLAGDNGELFF. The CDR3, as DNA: TGTGCCAGTAGTATCGGACTAGCGGGAGATAACGGGGAGCTGTTTTTT.